This T cell receptor (beta chain) comes out of a study of blood T cell repertoires in COVID-19. Study-wide background: Acute and convalescent COVID-19 specimens originated in the United States, Italy and Spain. Nucleic acid was either cDNA or gDNA, and it came from T cells, B-cell-depleted T cells, or PBMCs.

The CDR3 is 13 residues long. Germline V gene data show CDR1 as WNHNN and CDR2 as SYGVQD (reference sequence). The V end was cut by 0 bases, the J end by 4 bases, with 3 bases between. The authors' processing: Estimation of nucleated cell counts was performed using reference gene primer amplification. Libraries were prepared by immunoSEQ multiplex PCR; TCRdb keeps only in-frame clonotypes and omits some of them. V and J calls and clone size come straight from that table; D and trimming were deduced from the DNA. The data contain a few hundred thousand clones, approximately 85% of them singletons. This TCR derives from a woman aged 65 to 85 with COVID-19, enrolled during active disease. The sequencing sample was made of peripheral blood. The chain joins TRBV10-1 to TRBJ2-2; D gene uncertain. CDR3 region: CASSESGTGELFF. The DNA of the CDR3 is TGCGCCAGCAGTGAGTCCGGCACCGGGGAGCTGTTTTTT.